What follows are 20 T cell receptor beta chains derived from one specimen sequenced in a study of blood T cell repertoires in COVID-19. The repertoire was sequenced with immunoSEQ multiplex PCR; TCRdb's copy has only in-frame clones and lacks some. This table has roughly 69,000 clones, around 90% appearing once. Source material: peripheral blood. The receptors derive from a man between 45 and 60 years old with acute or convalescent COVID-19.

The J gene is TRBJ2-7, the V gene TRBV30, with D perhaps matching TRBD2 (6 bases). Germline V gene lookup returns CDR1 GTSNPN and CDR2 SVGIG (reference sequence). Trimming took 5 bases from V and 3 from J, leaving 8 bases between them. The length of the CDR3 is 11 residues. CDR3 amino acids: CAWGGLYEQYF. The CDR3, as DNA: TGTGCCTGGGGGGGACTCTACGAGCAGTACTTC.

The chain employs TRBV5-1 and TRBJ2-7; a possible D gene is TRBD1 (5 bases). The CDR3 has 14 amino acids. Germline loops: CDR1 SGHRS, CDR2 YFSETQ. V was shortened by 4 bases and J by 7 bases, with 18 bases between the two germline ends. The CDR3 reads CASSPRADLREQYF. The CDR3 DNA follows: TGCGCCAGCAGCCCCAGGGCGGACCTACGGGAGCAGTACTTC.

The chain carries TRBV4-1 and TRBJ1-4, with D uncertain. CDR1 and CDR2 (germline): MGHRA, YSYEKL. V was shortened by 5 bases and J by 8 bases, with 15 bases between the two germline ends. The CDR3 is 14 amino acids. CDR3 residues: CASSSRLPREKLFF. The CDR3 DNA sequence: TGCGCCAGCAGCTCTAGGCTCCCGAGGGAAAAACTGTTTTTT.

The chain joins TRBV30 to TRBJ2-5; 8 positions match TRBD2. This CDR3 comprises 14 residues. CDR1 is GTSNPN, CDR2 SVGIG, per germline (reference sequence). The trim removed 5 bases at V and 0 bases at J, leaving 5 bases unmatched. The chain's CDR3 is CAWGLGLDQETQYF. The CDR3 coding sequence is TGTGCCTGGGGGTTGGGACTAGACCAAGAGACCCAGTACTTC.

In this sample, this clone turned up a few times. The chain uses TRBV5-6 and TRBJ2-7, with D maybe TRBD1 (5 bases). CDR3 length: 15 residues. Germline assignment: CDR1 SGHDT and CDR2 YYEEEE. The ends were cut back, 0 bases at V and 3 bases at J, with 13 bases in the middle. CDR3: CASSLGTGRFYEQYF. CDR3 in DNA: TGTGCCAGCAGCTTGGGAACAGGCCGGTTCTACGAGCAGTACTTC.

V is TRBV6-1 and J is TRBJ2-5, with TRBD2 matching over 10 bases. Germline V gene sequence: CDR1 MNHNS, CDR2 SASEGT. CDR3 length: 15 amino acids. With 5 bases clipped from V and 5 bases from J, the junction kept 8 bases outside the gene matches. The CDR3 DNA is TGTGCCAGCAGTCATAGCGGGAGGTGGTCTGAGACCCAGTACTTC. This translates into CASSHSGRWSETQYF.

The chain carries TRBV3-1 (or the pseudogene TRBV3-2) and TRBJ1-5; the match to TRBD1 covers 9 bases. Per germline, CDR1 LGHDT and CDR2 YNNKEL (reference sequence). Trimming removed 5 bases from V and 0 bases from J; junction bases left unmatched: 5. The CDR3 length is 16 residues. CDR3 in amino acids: CASSRGTGNSNQPQHF. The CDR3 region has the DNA TGTGCCAGCAGCAGGGGGACAGGGAATAGCAATCAGCCCCAGCATTTT.

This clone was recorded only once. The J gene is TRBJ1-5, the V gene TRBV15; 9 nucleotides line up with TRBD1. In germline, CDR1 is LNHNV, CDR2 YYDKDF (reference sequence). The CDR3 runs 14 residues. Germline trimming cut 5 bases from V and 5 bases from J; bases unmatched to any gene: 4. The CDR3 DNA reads TGTGCCACCAGCGTCACAGGGGGCGATCAGCCCCAGCATTTT. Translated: CATSVTGGDQPQHF.

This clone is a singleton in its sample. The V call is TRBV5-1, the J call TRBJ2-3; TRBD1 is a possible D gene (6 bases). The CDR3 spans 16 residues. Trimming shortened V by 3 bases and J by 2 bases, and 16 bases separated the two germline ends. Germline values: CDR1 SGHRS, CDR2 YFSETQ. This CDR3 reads CASSSKKTGITDTQYF. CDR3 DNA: TGCGCCAGCAGCTCGAAAAAGACAGGAATCACAGATACGCAGTATTTT.

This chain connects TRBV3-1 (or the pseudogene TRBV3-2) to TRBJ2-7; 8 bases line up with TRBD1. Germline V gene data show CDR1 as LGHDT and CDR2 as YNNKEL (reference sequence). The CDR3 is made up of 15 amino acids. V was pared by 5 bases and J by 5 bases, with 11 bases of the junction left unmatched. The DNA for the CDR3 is TGTGCCAGCAGCAAGGGGTCAGGGGGCATCAACGAGCAGTACTTC. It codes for CASSKGSGGINEQYF.

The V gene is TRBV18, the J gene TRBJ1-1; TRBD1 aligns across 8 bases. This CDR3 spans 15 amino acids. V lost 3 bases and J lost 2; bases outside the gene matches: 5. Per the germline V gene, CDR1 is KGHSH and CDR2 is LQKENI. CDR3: CASSPLRGRNTEAFF. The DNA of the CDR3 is TGTGCCAGCTCACCGCTCAGGGGGCGAAACACTGAAGCTTTCTTT.

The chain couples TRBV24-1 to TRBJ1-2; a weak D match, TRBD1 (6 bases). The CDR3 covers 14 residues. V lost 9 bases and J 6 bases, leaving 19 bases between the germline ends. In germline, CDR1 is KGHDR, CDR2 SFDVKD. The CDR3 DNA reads TGTGCCACCGGACGACAGGAACCGCTCGATGGCTACACCTTC. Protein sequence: CATGRQEPLDGYTF.

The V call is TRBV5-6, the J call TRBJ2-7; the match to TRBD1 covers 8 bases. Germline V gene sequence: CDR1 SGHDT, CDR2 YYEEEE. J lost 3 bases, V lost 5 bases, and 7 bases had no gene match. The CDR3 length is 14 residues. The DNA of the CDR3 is TGTGCCAGCAGGCCCCCCGGGACAGGCTACGAGCAGTACTTC. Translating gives CASRPPGTGYEQYF.

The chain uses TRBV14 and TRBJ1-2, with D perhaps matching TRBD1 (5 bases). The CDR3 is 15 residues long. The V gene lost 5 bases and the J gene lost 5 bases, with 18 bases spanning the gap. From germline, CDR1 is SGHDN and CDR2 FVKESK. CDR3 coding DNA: TGTGCCAGCAGCGGGGGACCCGGGGGATCTTATGGCTACACCTTC. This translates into CASSGGPGGSYGYTF. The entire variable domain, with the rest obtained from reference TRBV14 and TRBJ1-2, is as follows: EAGVTQFPSHSVIEKGQTVTLRCDPISGHDNLYWYRRVMGKEIKFLLHFVKESKQDESGMPNNRFLAERTGGTYSTLKVQPAELEDSGVYFCASSGGPGGSYGYTFGSGTRLTVV.

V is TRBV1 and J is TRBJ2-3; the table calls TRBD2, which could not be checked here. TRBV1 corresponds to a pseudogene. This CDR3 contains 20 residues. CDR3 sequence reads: CTSSQDMETSGRTNTDTQYF. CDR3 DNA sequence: TGCACCAGCAGCCAAGATATGGAAACTAGCGGGAGGACGAACACAGATACGCAGTATTTT.

CDR3 in amino acids: CASSHGSGAIPETQYF. The DNA for the CDR3 is TGTGCCAGCAGCCACGGGTCGGGAGCGATCCCAGAGACCCAGTACTTC. The genes are TRBV7-9 and TRBJ2-5, with D possibly being TRBD2 (6 bases). V lost 5 bases and J lost 4, with 20 bases in between. CDR3 length: 16 amino acids. Per germline, CDR1 SEHNR and CDR2 FQNEAQ (reference sequence). The full variable domain, with the rest looked up from reference TRBV7-9 and TRBJ2-5, is DTGVSQNPRHKITKRGQNVTFRCDPISEHNRLYWYRQTLGQGPEFLTYFQNEAQLEKSRLLSDRFSAERPKGSFSTLEIQRTEQGDSAMYLCASSHGSGAIPETQYFGPGTRLLVL.

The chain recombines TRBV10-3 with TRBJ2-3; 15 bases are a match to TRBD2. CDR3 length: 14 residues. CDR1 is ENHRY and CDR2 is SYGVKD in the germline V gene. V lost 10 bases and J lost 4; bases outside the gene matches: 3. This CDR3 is CATGLAGGSDTQYF. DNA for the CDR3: TGTGCCACTGGACTAGCGGGAGGGTCAGATACGCAGTATTTT.

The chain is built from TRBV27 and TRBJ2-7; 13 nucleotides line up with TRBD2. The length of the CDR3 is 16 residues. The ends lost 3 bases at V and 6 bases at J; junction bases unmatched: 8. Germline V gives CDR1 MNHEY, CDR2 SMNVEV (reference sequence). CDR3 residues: CASSLFGLAGVSEQYF. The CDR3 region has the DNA TGTGCCAGCAGTTTGTTCGGACTAGCGGGAGTATCCGAGCAGTACTTC.

The CDR3 is CASGLGSDSDTDEAFF. The CDR3 bases are TGTGCTAGTGGTTTGGGTTCGGACAGCGACACTGATGAAGCTTTCTTT. The rearrangement joins TRBV12-5 to TRBJ1-1; weak D call: TRBD1 (6 bases). The V and J ends lost 1 base and 7 bases respectively, with 19 bases between them. Germline CDR1 reads LGHNT; CDR2 reads FRNRAP. The CDR3 runs 16 residues.

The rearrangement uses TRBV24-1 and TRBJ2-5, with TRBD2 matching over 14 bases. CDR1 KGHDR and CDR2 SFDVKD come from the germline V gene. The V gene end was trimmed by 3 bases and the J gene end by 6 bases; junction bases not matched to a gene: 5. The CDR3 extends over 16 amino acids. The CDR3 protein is CATSDQTSGRAKTQYF. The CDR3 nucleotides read TGTGCCACCAGTGATCAGACTAGCGGGAGGGCCAAGACCCAGTACTTC.